Presented here are 19 T cell receptor beta chains from one specimen sequenced in a study of T-cell memory formation after mild COVID-19. MiXCR, applied by TCRdb to the 5' RACE reads, yields one record per CDR3 protein. This sample has 200,000 to 250,000 distinct CDR3 sequences, with roughly 10% found just once. Source material: PBMCs or a T cell subset sorted from them (not recorded which). The receptors derive from a man aged 18 to 30 who had mild COVID-19 (a few samples of this study predate the infection). Cell type and time point are not known.

There are a few counts of this clonotype. The V call is TRBV15, the J call TRBJ2-5; D is undetermined. Per the germline V gene, CDR1 is LNHNV and CDR2 is YYDKDF (reference sequence). Trimming removed 0 bases from V and 4 bases from J, with 6 bases in between. This CDR3 is 13 amino acids long. In nucleotides, the CDR3 is TGTGCCACCAGCAGAGATTCACCAGAGACCCAGTACTTC. It specifies CATSRDSPETQYF.

This chain uses TRBV20-1 with TRBJ2-7; D not resolved. Germline CDR1 is DFQATT and CDR2 is SNEGSKA (reference sequence). Trimming stripped 5 bases from V and 3 bases from J, with 14 bases between. This CDR3 is 13 amino acids long. CDR3 in DNA: TGCAGTGCTCCCCATCCTTTAGACTACGAGCAGTACTTC. It translates to CSAPHPLDYEQYF.

CDR3 residues: CASSFGQEETQYF. DNA of the CDR3: TGTGCCAGCAGCTTCGGACAGGAGGAGACCCAGTACTTC. The chain recombines TRBV7-2 with TRBJ2-5, with 7 bases matching TRBD1. Unmatched junction bases numbered 3, after V lost 3 bases and J lost 5 bases. The length of the CDR3 is 13 residues. Germline values: CDR1 SGHTA, CDR2 FQGNSA.

The V call is TRBV19, the J call TRBJ2-6; D unresolved. Trimming cost V 6 bases and J 4 bases, with 7 bases left between them. Germline V gives CDR1 LNHDA, CDR2 SQIVND (reference sequence). The CDR3 is 13 amino acids. In DNA, the CDR3 is TGTGCCAGTAGCCCCCGGGGGGCCAACGTCCTGACTTTC. Amino acid sequence: CASSPRGANVLTF.

The V call is TRBV18, the J call TRBJ2-7; 7 nucleotides match TRBD1. Germline trimming cut 3 bases from V and 6 bases from J; bases unmatched to any gene: 14. Germline V gene sequence: CDR1 KGHSH, CDR2 LQKENI. CDR3 length: 16 amino acids. The CDR3 DNA is TGTGCCAGCTCACCCACTCTCTCGGGACAGAACGCCGAGCAGTACTTC. Protein sequence: CASSPTLSGQNAEQYF.

In its sample, this clonotype was seen many times. The rearrangement uses TRBV9 and TRBJ2-1; no definite D call. With 0 bases removed from V and 9 bases from J, the gap between germline ends came to 13 bases. The CDR3 sequence is 14 residues long. Germline V gene data show CDR1 as SGDLS and CDR2 as YYNGEE. CDR3 coding DNA: TGTGCCAGCAGCGTAGAAAGTTCGAGAGCTGAGCAGTTCTTC. Protein sequence: CASSVESSRAEQFF.

V is TRBV12-3 or TRBV12-4 and J is TRBJ2-3; TRBD1 matches at 7 bases. The CDR3 has 15 residues. The junction had 5 bases not matched to a gene; V was cut back by 5 bases and J by 0 bases. CDR3 amino acids: CASSPQGVSTDTQYF. For the CDR3, the DNA is TGTGCCAGCAGTCCCCAGGGGGTTAGCACAGATACGCAGTATTTT.

This clonotype showed up just a few times. The CDR3 DNA reads TGTGCCAGCAGCGTAGGGTCAGGGAGGGCTTTCTTT. It codes for CASSVGSGRAFF. The rearrangement joins TRBV9 to TRBJ1-1; a weak D match, TRBD1 (5 bases). Germline V gives CDR1 SGDLS, CDR2 YYNGEE. The CDR3 has 12 residues. V was shortened by 0 bases and J by 11 bases, with 11 bases between the two germline ends. Using reference TRBV9 and TRBJ1-1 for the parts outside the CDR3, the full variable domain is DSGVTQTPKHLITATGQRVTLRCSPRSGDLSVYWYQQSLDQGLQFLIQYYNGEERAKGNILERFSAQQFPDLHSELNLSSLELGDSALYFCASSVGSGRAFFGQGTRLTVV.

The chain employs TRBV4-3 and TRBJ1-6; D remains ambiguous. Per the germline V gene, CDR1 is LGHNA and CDR2 is YSLEER. There are 14 residues in the CDR3. V was pared by 1 base and J by 8 bases, with 9 bases between. The CDR3 here is CASSQVLRDSPLHF. The CDR3, as DNA: TGCGCCAGCAGCCAAGTCCTCCGGGATTCACCCCTCCACTTT.

This clonotype appeared a few times. V is TRBV29-1 and J is TRBJ2-3; 10 bases are shared with TRBD1. V lost 7 bases to trimming and J lost 0 bases; unmatched junction nucleotides: 10. The CDR3 has 16 amino acids. Per germline, CDR1 SQVTM and CDR2 ANQGSEA. The DNA for the CDR3 is TGCAGCGGGGCCTGGGGGACAGGGGTTAGCACAGATACGCAGTATTTT. Protein: CSGAWGTGVSTDTQYF.

Only a few counts were recorded for this clonotype. V gene TRBV5-1 combines with J gene TRBJ2-5; 9 bases agree with TRBD1. The V and J ends lost 2 bases and 3 bases, in that order; junction bases with no gene match: 2. Germline V lookup: CDR1 SGHRS, CDR2 YFSETQ. The CDR3 spans 14 residues. CDR3 residues: CASSFWTGEETQYF. The CDR3, as DNA: TGCGCCAGCAGCTTCTGGACAGGGGAAGAGACCCAGTACTTC.

This clonotype was seen at least ten times. This rearrangement joins TRBV7-6 to TRBJ2-7; a possible D gene is TRBD2 (5 bases). V was clipped by 3 bases and J by 2 bases, with 11 bases between them. CDR3 length: 14 amino acids. Germline CDR1 SGHVS, CDR2 FNYEAQ. In DNA, the CDR3 is TGTGCCAGCAGCTTGCTCGCCGGGACCTACGAGCAGTACTTC. This codes for CASSLLAGTYEQYF.

The chain is built from TRBV6-6 and TRBJ1-1, with D tentatively TRBD1 (5 bases). Looked up from germline, CDR1 is MNHNY and CDR2 is SVGAGI (reference sequence). The CDR3 spans 15 residues. The V gene lost 6 bases and the J gene lost 5 bases, with 19 bases spanning the gap. The CDR3 DNA sequence: TGTGCCAGCAGCCGGTTATACGGGGGAGGGACTGAAGCTTTCTTT. This codes for CASSRLYGGGTEAFF.

This clonotype was seen more than once but under ten times. The J gene is TRBJ1-5, the V gene TRBV6-5; D gene ambiguous. Germline loops: CDR1 MNHEY, CDR2 SVGAGI. The CDR3 is made up of 13 amino acids. Trimming shortened V by 2 bases and J by 10 bases, and 12 bases separated the two germline ends. The CDR3 DNA follows: TGTGCCAGCAGTTACGGCAGTACGGAACCCCAGCATTTT. Its translation is CASSYGSTEPQHF.

This clonotype was seen a handful of times. This chain joins TRBV10-3 and TRBJ2-1; TRBD1 matches at 9 bases. CDR3 length: 16 amino acids. Germline lookup yields CDR1 ENHRY and CDR2 SYGVKD. V lost 4 bases and J lost 6; bases outside the gene matches: 10. The CDR3 coding sequence is TGTGCCATCAGTGCCTTCCGGACAGGGGCCGGCAATGAGCAGTTCTTC. It yields the protein CAISAFRTGAGNEQFF.

The rearrangement links TRBV30 to TRBJ2-3, with 13 bases lining up with TRBD2. The V and J ends lost 3 bases and 1 base, in that order; junction bases with no gene match: 4. This CDR3 region has 16 residues. Looked up from germline, CDR1 is GTSNPN and CDR2 is SVGIG (reference sequence). The CDR3, as DNA: TGTGCCTGGAGGTTCGGGACTAGCGGGGGCACAGATACGCAGTATTTT. It codes for CAWRFGTSGGTDTQYF.

This clonotype showed up many times. J is TRBJ2-1 and V is TRBV5-1; 7 bases line up with TRBD1. V shed 5 bases, J shed 3 bases, and the junction held 8 bases outside the gene matches. In germline, CDR1 is SGHRS, CDR2 YFSETQ. The CDR3 runs 15 residues. CDR3 sequence: CASREVGDSYNEQFF. CDR3 in DNA: TGCGCCAGCAGAGAGGTCGGGGACAGCTACAATGAGCAGTTCTTC. The complete variable domain, with remaining parts taken from reference TRBV5-1 and TRBJ2-1, reads KAGVTQTPRYLIKTRGQQVTLSCSPISGHRSVSWYQQTPGQGLQFLFEYFSETQRNKGNFPGRFSGRQFSNSRSEMNVSTLELGDSALYLCASREVGDSYNEQFFGPGTRLTVL.

The chain recombines TRBV20-1 with TRBJ1-5; D is unclear. The CDR3 runs 13 residues. Germline-derived CDR1 and CDR2 are DFQATT and SNEGSKA (reference sequence). Trimming removed 5 bases at V and 5 bases at J, with 13 bases between. CDR3 in amino acids: CSAVHEKYQPQHF. In DNA form, the CDR3 reads TGCAGTGCTGTACATGAGAAATATCAGCCCCAGCATTTT.

The gene calls are TRBV20-1 and TRBJ2-3, with 8 positions matching TRBD2. This CDR3 comprises 15 residues. Losses at the gene ends were 5 bases for V and 5 bases for J; bases not matched to a gene: 12. Germline CDR1 DFQATT, CDR2 SNEGSKA (reference sequence). The CDR3: CSALEAGDSGDTQYF. The CDR3 nucleotides read TGCAGTGCTTTGGAAGCGGGGGATAGTGGAGATACGCAGTATTTT.